This T cell receptor beta chain was profiled in a study of post-analysis software for immune sequencing data. Study-level findings and limits: Diversity measured as normalized Chao1 was significantly lower in multiple sclerosis patients than in controls. Controls had lower frequencies than patients of about 5 TRBV segments, which included TRBV5-6, TRBV5-1 and TRBV20-1.

In regard to this clonotype: Antigen: not known.

Carried by the TCR beta cDNA libraries were unique molecular identifiers. MiXCR, applied by TCRdb to the PCR reads, yields one record per CDR3 protein. The top ten clones hold around 0.56% of a sample with hundreds of thousands of distinct CDR3 sequences, 30% of them seen once. This CDR3 has 15 residues. CDR1 is SGHTA, CDR2 FQGNSA, per germline. The rearrangement joins TRBV7-2 to TRBJ2-5, with 7 bases aligning to TRBD2. The J call may be wrong; the DNA end is better matched by TRBJ2-7. The clonotype was recovered from a girl aged 5-17 years with multiple sclerosis. The specimen sequenced was blood. DNA for the CDR3: TGTGCCAGCAGCTTAGTGAGTTCTAGCGGCTACGAGCAGTACTTC. Translated: CASSLVSSSGYEQYF.